Each of the 25 T cell receptor beta chains below was sequenced from the same sample in a study of cytomegalovirus exposure and HLA in healthy donors. This PCR relied on a set of 60 Vbeta primers and 13 Jbeta primers. TCRdb's copy holds only in-frame clones and misses some; the assay was immunoSEQ multiplex PCR. The data contain over 150,000 clones, 81% of them seen just once; the ten biggest clones take up 1.5% to 2%. Input material: PBMCs. The receptors were gathered from a woman under 30 in good health and CMV-seronegative.

The gene calls are TRBV6-1 and TRBJ1-5, with TRBD1 matching 8 bases. Germline assignment: CDR1 MNHNS and CDR2 SASEGT. The CDR3 covers 15 residues. With V trimmed by 8 bases and J by 1 base, 7 bases remained unmatched. CDR3 amino acids: CASDQGAVSNQPQHF. CDR3 in DNA: TGTGCCAGCGACCAGGGGGCGGTGAGCAATCAGCCCCAGCATTTT.

The chain joins TRBV5-8 to TRBJ2-1, with TRBD2 identical over 9 bases. V dropped 0 bases and J dropped 7; count of bases not matched to a gene: 14. This CDR3 is built from 18 residues. Germline V gives CDR1 SGHTS, CDR2 YDEGEE. DNA for the CDR3: TGTGCCAGCAGCTTGGAACTGGCGGGGGGGCTTACAGGAAATGAGCAGTTCTTC. Protein sequence: CASSLELAGGLTGNEQFF.

This clone was observed a single time. This chain connects TRBV5-4 to TRBJ1-1; 8 positions match TRBD1. Losses at the gene ends were 4 bases for V and 0 bases for J; bases not matched to a gene: 5. Germline CDR1 SGHNT, CDR2 YYREEE (reference sequence). The length of the CDR3 is 15 residues. CDR3 protein: CASSRGQGMNTEAFF. In DNA form, the CDR3 reads TGTGCCAGCAGCCGAGGACAGGGTATGAACACTGAAGCTTTCTTT.

The rearrangement links TRBV7-9 to TRBJ1-1; TRBD1 matches 8 bases. Germline loops: CDR1 SEHNR, CDR2 FQNEAQ (reference sequence). V was pared by 1 base and J by 5 bases, with 6 bases of the junction left unmatched. The CDR3 extends over 15 amino acids. The CDR3 reads CASSLVQGARTEAFF. DNA for the CDR3: TGTGCCAGCAGCTTAGTGCAGGGGGCGAGGACTGAAGCTTTCTTT.

The chain joins TRBV7-2 to TRBJ1-1, with TRBD1 matching over 7 bases. The V segment lost 6 bases and the J segment 1 base; nucleotides outside the gene matches: 11. Per germline, CDR1 SGHTA and CDR2 FQGNSA. The length of the CDR3 is 16 residues. The CDR3 spells CASSAPGQKANTEAFF. The CDR3 region has the DNA TGTGCCAGCAGTGCCCCGGGACAGAAGGCGAACACTGAAGCTTTCTTT.

The chain recombines TRBV5-1 with TRBJ2-6, with 8 bases matching TRBD1. The V segment lost 3 bases and the J segment 0 bases; nucleotides outside the gene matches: 5. The length of the CDR3 is 17 residues. Germline lookup yields CDR1 SGHRS and CDR2 YFSETQ. This CDR3 is CASSWDRRTSGANVLTF. CDR3 nucleotide sequence: TGCGCCAGCAGCTGGGACAGGCGAACCTCTGGGGCCAACGTCCTGACTTTC.

The chain couples TRBV5-1 to TRBJ2-2; D is perhaps TRBD1 (6 bases). Trimming pared 1 base from V and 6 bases from J, leaving 10 bases between. This CDR3 spans 14 amino acids. Per germline, CDR1 SGHRS and CDR2 YFSETQ. In DNA form, the CDR3 reads TGCGCCAGCAGCTTGTCAGGGGTGGCCGGGGAGCTGTTTTTT. It encodes CASSLSGVAGELFF.

J is TRBJ1-3 and V is TRBV18; 8 nucleotides line up with TRBD1. Germline CDR1 is KGHSH and CDR2 is LQKENI. Trimming cost V 4 bases and J 0 bases; bases outside gene matches: 5. This CDR3 is 16 amino acids long. The chain's CDR3 is CASSLGQVNSGNTIYF. Written as DNA, the CDR3 is TGTGCCAGCTCACTGGGACAGGTGAACTCTGGAAACACCATATATTTT.

J is TRBJ2-1 and V is TRBV7-3; 9 nucleotides align to TRBD1. CDR1 is SGHTA, CDR2 FQGTGA, per germline. CDR3 length equals 15 residues. The J segment lost 7 bases and the V segment lost 2 bases, leaving 6 bases of the junction unmatched. CDR3 nucleotides: TGTGCCAGCAGCTTAGTGGGACAGGGACTGAATGAGCAGTTCTTC. Protein sequence: CASSLVGQGLNEQFF.

CDR3: CASSQEGGPAYEQYF. The CDR3, as DNA: TGCGCCAGCAGCCAAGAGGGGGGGCCGGCCTACGAGCAGTACTTC. The V gene is TRBV4-1, the J gene TRBJ2-7; D perhaps matches TRBD2 (7 bases). Germline CDR1 MGHRA, CDR2 YSYEKL. The V end lost 0 bases, the J end lost 2 bases, and 11 bases lay between the germline ends. The CDR3 runs to 15 residues.

The table lists this clone with a few counts. V gene TRBV5-1 combines with J gene TRBJ2-7; maybe TRBD2 (5 bases). V was cut by 4 bases and J by 2 bases, with 22 bases left in between. The CDR3 extends over 17 amino acids. The germline CDR1 and CDR2 sequences are SGHRS and YFSETQ. CDR3 sequence: CASSLYLRRVTPYEQYF. For the CDR3, the DNA is TGCGCCAGCAGCCTTTATCTCAGGCGGGTAACACCCTACGAGCAGTACTTC.

The rearrangement links TRBV28 to TRBJ2-1, with TRBD2 matching over 10 bases. The J segment lost 8 bases and the V segment lost 7 bases, leaving 20 bases of the junction unmatched. The CDR3 extends over 18 amino acids. Per germline, CDR1 MDHEN and CDR2 SYDVKM. The CDR3 protein is CASTQGVAGGLSRDEQFF. CDR3 DNA sequence: TGTGCCAGCACCCAGGGGGTAGCGGGAGGCCTGTCTAGGGATGAGCAGTTCTTC.

J is TRBJ2-5 and V is TRBV7-9; 7 nucleotides line up with TRBD1. The assigned J gene may be wrong: the sequence end matches TRBJ2-7 better. This CDR3 is 14 amino acids long. Looked up from germline, CDR1 is SEHNR and CDR2 is FQNEAQ (reference sequence). In DNA, the CDR3 is TGTGCCAGCAGCCCCAGGACAGGCTCCTACGAGCAGTACTTC. Translation gives CASSPRTGSYEQYF.

This clone came up once. The CDR3 spells CASSLPWKGDPLNTEAFF. The CDR3 DNA follows: TGCGCCAGCAGCTTACCGTGGAAGGGGGACCCCTTGAACACTGAAGCTTTCTTT. This rearrangement joins TRBV5-1 to TRBJ1-1, with D possibly being TRBD1 (6 bases). Germline CDR1 and CDR2: SGHRS and YFSETQ. Trimming took 2 bases from V and 0 from J, leaving 20 bases between them. CDR3 size: 18 residues. The full variable domain, with the rest looked up from reference TRBV5-1 and TRBJ1-1, is KAGVTQTPRYLIKTRGQQVTLSCSPISGHRSVSWYQQTPGQGLQFLFEYFSETQRNKGNFPGRFSGRQFSNSRSEMNVSTLELGDSALYLCASSLPWKGDPLNTEAFFGQGTRLTVV.

This chain uses TRBV7-9 with TRBJ1-1; D is undetermined. Trimming took 6 bases from V and 1 from J, leaving 9 bases between them. The germline V gene encodes CDR1 SEHNR and CDR2 FQNEAQ (reference sequence). CDR3 length: 13 amino acids. CDR3 DNA sequence: TGTGCCAGCAGACACCAACCGAACACTGAAGCTTTCTTT. This sequence encodes CASRHQPNTEAFF.

The genes are TRBV5-1 and TRBJ2-1; unclear D gene. The CDR3 totals 14 residues. The germline V and J ends were trimmed by 0 bases and 3 bases, with 7 bases remaining between them. The germline CDR1 and CDR2 sequences are SGHRS and YFSETQ. CDR3 DNA sequence: TGCGCCAGCAGCTTGGATCCAGACTACAATGAGCAGTTCTTC. As protein: CASSLDPDYNEQFF.

This clone has a single count. J is TRBJ2-7 and V is TRBV10-3, with D possibly being TRBD1 (6 bases). The CDR3 totals 14 residues. Germline CDR1 is ENHRY and CDR2 is SYGVKD. Deletions cut 0 bases from V and 4 bases from J, with 10 bases between. The CDR3 spells CAISESTDRYEQYF. CDR3 nucleotide sequence: TGTGCCATCAGTGAGTCTACGGACAGATACGAGCAGTACTTC.

The gene calls are TRBV27 and TRBJ2-2, with D hard to call. Per the germline V gene, CDR1 is MNHEY and CDR2 is SMNVEV (reference sequence). V was trimmed by 3 bases and J by 5 bases, leaving 7 bases between them. The CDR3 contains 13 residues. CDR3 protein: CASSFKPTGELFF. Here the CDR3 DNA reads TGTGCCAGCAGTTTTAAGCCGACCGGGGAGCTGTTTTTT.

This chain links TRBV6-5 with TRBJ1-1; D gene unclear. The V and J ends lost 2 bases and 1 base respectively, with 5 bases between them. This CDR3 region has 13 residues. Looked up from germline, CDR1 is MNHEY and CDR2 is SVGAGI. The chain's CDR3 is CASSYTGNTEAFF. In nucleotides, the CDR3 is TGTGCCAGCAGTTACACGGGGAACACTGAAGCTTTCTTT.

The chain recombines TRBV7-9 with TRBJ2-5; D remains unclear. The CDR3 runs 14 residues. CDR1 and CDR2 (germline): SEHNR, FQNEAQ (reference sequence). The V and J ends lost 2 bases and 4 bases respectively, with 11 bases between them. CDR3 in amino acids: CASSLHGDGETQYF. CDR3 nucleotides: TGTGCCAGCAGCTTACACGGAGACGGAGAGACCCAGTACTTC.

The genes are TRBV7-9 and TRBJ2-6; D not resolved. CDR1 is SEHNR and CDR2 is FQNEAQ in the germline V gene (reference sequence). V was clipped by 0 bases and J by 0 bases, with 12 bases between them. The CDR3 has 18 residues. The CDR3 coding sequence is TGTGCCAGCAGCTTAGCACAGCAAGATTACTCTGGGGCCAACGTCCTGACTTTC. Its protein product is CASSLAQQDYSGANVLTF.

This chain links TRBV25-1 with TRBJ2-7, with D maybe TRBD1 (7 bases). The CDR3 totals 15 residues. Per the germline V gene, CDR1 is MGHDK and CDR2 is SYGVNS. V dropped 5 bases and J dropped 0 bases, with 14 bases sitting between them. The CDR3 loop is CASSTPGGSSYEQYF. CDR3 DNA sequence: TGTGCCAGCAGTACCCCAGGGGGGTCCTCCTACGAGCAGTACTTC.

This clone was picked up one time. The J gene is TRBJ1-2, the V gene TRBV5-5; the D gene is possibly TRBD1 (5 bases). V dropped 7 bases and J dropped 5 bases, with 18 bases sitting between them. The CDR3 contains 14 residues. Per the germline V gene, CDR1 is SGHKS and CDR2 is YYEKEE (reference sequence). The CDR3 DNA reads as TGTGCCAGCTCGTCGTGGAGGGGCTGGTATGGCTACACCTTC. Protein product: CASSSWRGWYGYTF.

The V and J genes are TRBV15 and TRBJ2-2; D is uncertain. The V gene's germline CDR1 is LNHNV and CDR2 YYDKDF (reference sequence). Trimming stripped 1 base from V and 2 bases from J, with 5 bases between. The CDR3 length is 14 residues. CDR3 sequence (DNA): TGTGCCACCAGCAGAGCAACAAACACCGGGGAGCTGTTTTTT. Translating it yields CATSRATNTGELFF.

The chain employs TRBV7-9 and TRBJ2-5; D is possibly TRBD2 (6 bases). The length of the CDR3 is 14 residues. The V end was cut by 5 bases, the J end by 7 bases, with 17 bases between. The germline gives CDR1 SEHNR, CDR2 FQNEAQ (reference sequence). Here the CDR3 reads CASSPRGREVTQYF. CDR3 nucleotides: TGTGCCAGCAGCCCCCGCGGCAGGGAGGTGACCCAGTACTTC.